This T cell receptor beta chain was sequenced in a study of blood T cell dynamics during melanoma immunotherapy. Overall study context: First-line therapy was either pembrolizumab or nivolumab with ipilimumab for metastatic melanoma.

Noted time point: pre-treatment baseline. This CDR3 contains 18 residues. Germline assignment: CDR1 MGHRA and CDR2 YSYEKL. V lost 0 bases and J lost 2; bases outside the gene matches: 12. Generated by immunoSEQ multiplex PCR, the TCRdb table keeps only in-frame clones and is missing some. The sample lists 10,000 to 15,000 clones, around 84% occurring once. Sequencing used blood, obtained from a patient treated with checkpoint blockade. The chain recombines TRBV4-1 with TRBJ2-5; 7 bases line up with TRBD2. The origin of this receptor is a human donor with melanoma. CDR3 sequence reads: CASSQDSGLADKQETQYF. CDR3 nucleotide sequence: TGCGCCAGCAGCCAAGATAGCGGTCTAGCGGATAAACAAGAGACCCAGTACTTC.